This T cell receptor beta chain comes out of a study of PD-1 blockade in classical Hodgkin lymphoma. Study-level background: Nivolumab dosed at 3 mg/kg went to patients intravenously every 2 weeks. General study results and limits: At baseline, newly diagnosed patients reportedly showed less TCR diversity than healthy donors. What caused the repertoire differences, perhaps disease activity or prior therapy, remains undefined.

The assay was immunoSEQ multiplex PCR, and TCRdb's table has in-frame clones only and misses some. There are 8,000 to 8,500 clones in the sample; 82% occur only once, and about a quarter lies in the top ten. Comments on this clone: Its specificity is unknown.

Regarding time point: cycle 4 day 1 (C4D1), after less than 7 weeks of nivolumab. After autologous stem cell transplantation all patients relapsed, and prior brentuximab vedotin exposure differed between cohorts. Magnetic negative selection, applied to thawed PBMCs, was used to isolate the CD8+ T cells. This CDR3 contains 20 residues. The germline V gene has CDR1 MDHEN and CDR2 SYDVKM. The clonotype originates from a human donor with classical Hodgkin lymphoma. Source: CD8+ T cells from blood, taken before the fourth cycle of nivolumab. The V and J genes are TRBV28 and TRBJ2-5; 11 bases are a match to TRBD2. The J call may be wrong; the DNA end is better matched by TRBJ2-7. CDR3 coding DNA: TGTGCCAGCAGTTTCCTACCTCTAGCGGGGGGCCCAACAAGCTCCTACGAGCAGTACTTC. This translates into CASSFLPLAGGPTSSYEQYF.